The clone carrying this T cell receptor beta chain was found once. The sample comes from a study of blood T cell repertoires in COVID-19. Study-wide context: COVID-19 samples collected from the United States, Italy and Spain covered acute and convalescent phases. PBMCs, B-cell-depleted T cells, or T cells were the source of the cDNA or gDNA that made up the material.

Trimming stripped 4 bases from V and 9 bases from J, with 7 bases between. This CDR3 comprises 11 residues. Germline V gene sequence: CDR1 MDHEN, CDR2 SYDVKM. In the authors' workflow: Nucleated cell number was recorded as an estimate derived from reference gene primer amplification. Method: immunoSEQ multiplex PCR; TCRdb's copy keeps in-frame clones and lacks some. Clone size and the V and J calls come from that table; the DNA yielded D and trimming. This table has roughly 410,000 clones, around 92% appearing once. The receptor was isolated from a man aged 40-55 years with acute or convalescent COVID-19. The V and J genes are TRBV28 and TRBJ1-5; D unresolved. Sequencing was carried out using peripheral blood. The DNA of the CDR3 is TGTGCCAGCAGTTCCAGTACGCCCCAGCATTTT. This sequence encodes CASSSSTPQHF.